This TCR beta chain was profiled in a study of OX40 agonist ivuxolimab in advanced cancers. The method was immunoSEQ multiplex PCR; TCRdb's version includes in-frame clones alone and lacks a portion of them. Here the sample spans around 40,000 clones, roughly 78% being singletons. This receptor was taken from an adult with an advanced solid tumor such as melanoma, head and neck, liver or kidney cancer. Sequencing used CD4+ or CD8+ T cells sorted from blood, obtained in a trial of the OX40 agonist ivuxolimab.

The CDR3 DNA reads TGTGCCAGCAGCTTACTAGGGACTAGCGGGATAGGGAATGAGCAGTTCTTC. Translation: CASSLLGTSGIGNEQFF. The gene calls are TRBV7-3 and TRBJ2-1, with 13 bases aligning to TRBD2. Germline V CDR1 and CDR2: SGHTA, FQGTGA. Trimming at V came to 2 bases and at J to 7 bases, leaving 8 bases not matched to a gene. The CDR3 sequence is 17 residues long.